This paragraph reports one TCR beta chain. The antigen it binds to is not known. No much larger clone exists at a distance of one base, and base qualities are not known. This entry belongs to a study of PD-L1 blockade in urothelial cancer (dated by TCRdb to about 2017). Regarding the research as a whole: Every patient began therapy at some point between 2013 and 2015 and was given atezolizumab 1,200 mg intravenously every 3 weeks. About 90% of the roughly 29 patients were identified as males with urothelial cancer of bladder origin, and a prior smoking history was reported by 18 of 29 patients. Patients had an ECOG performance status of 0 or 1 and had received between 0 and 3 prior chemotherapy regimens. Blood samples were analyzed at two time points: 3 weeks after treatment start (second dose) and 6 weeks after treatment start. A median of about 140,000 T cells and fewer than 85,000 unique TCRs was obtained from blood samples, and a median clonality of around 0.08 was observed. The study was an exploratory multi-omic analysis of somatic, immune and clinical correlates of response to PD-L1 blockade with atezolizumab in urothelial cancer. TCR sequencing covered pretreatment tumor samples and matched, serially collected peripheral blood taken before and after atezolizumab treatment. Durable clinical benefit meant progression-free survival longer than 6 months, and TCR features were also tested against progression-free and overall survival. In the same patients, pretreatment tumors underwent whole exome sequencing and RNA sequencing in addition to TCR sequencing. Several patients reached durable clinical benefit, while about 19 patients did not. Pretreatment blood TCR-seq was available for about 30 patients, at least one posttreatment blood collection was obtained for some 24 patients, and tumor TCR-seq was available for some 24 patients. Points the paper makes about the study in general: Small sample size (n ≈ 27) and many exploratory analyses mean the results are intended to be hypothesis-generating. Greater expansion of tumor-associated TCR clones in peripheral blood 3 weeks after the start of treatment was observed in patients with durable benefit (n ≈ 22, p = 0.022). A pretreatment peripheral blood TCR clonality below the median was linked to improved progression-free and overall survival.

The germline V and J ends show losses of 0 bases and 5 bases respectively, and no gene match explains 4 bases of the junction. There are 15 amino acids in the CDR3, from cysteine to phenylalanine inclusive. The DNA shown is the 45-base CDR3, in frame from base 1. Reading the germline V gene (reference sequence) gives CDR1 SGHKS and CDR2 YYEKEE. Each PCR received spiked-in synthetic TCR analog templates so that absolute template abundance could be estimated from read counts. TCRbeta CDR3 regions were amplified from genomic DNA with bias-controlled V and J gene primers using the immunoSEQ assay. Sequencing of rearranged TCRbeta segments was done at approximately 20X coverage. The authors processed their data as follows. Sequencing errors were corrected by clustering, and CDR3s were annotated against IMGT so that V, D and J genes could be assigned. Only productive TCRbeta rearrangements were used in downstream analyses, excluding out-of-frame or stop-codon sequences. Clonality was calculated as one minus the Shannon entropy normalized by the log of the number of unique productive sequences. Fisher's exact test with Benjamini-Hochberg correction, using a cutoff of adjusted p below 0.01, was how clones that differed between time points or between blood and tumor were identified. TCRdb obtained this table from immuneACCESS and retained in-frame rearrangements with V and J assigned. These tables miss some clones; where compared with another copy, unresolved V genes account for less than half of the shortfall, and the remainder is unexplained. The V and J calls and clone size were taken over from that table, and D and trimming were inferred from the DNA. Counted in this sample were around 38,000 clones; 86% of them appeared once. The top ten constitute over 20% of the sample.

The time point label of this sample denotes: peripheral blood 6 weeks after treatment start. A cohort of 25 to 35 patients with locally advanced or metastatic urothelial carcinoma, treated at Memorial Sloan Kettering on a trial protocol, was included. Peripheral blood mononuclear cells were collected from each patient pretreatment and during treatment, giving between 1 and 8 total time points per patient. The Qiagen DNeasy Blood extraction kit was used to purify genomic DNA from total PBMCs and tumor samples. PBMCs were collected pretreatment and during treatment and were isolated and stored as previously described.

The TCR was taken from a man between 60 and 75 years old with urothelial cancer. The chain uses TRBV5-5 and TRBJ2-3; 9 central bases correspond to TRBD1. This specimen consisted of PBMCs, obtained around atezolizumab (anti-PD-L1) treatment. The DNA is as follows: TGTGCCAGCAGCTTGGCGGGGACAGGGATAGATACGCAGTATTTT. Its protein is CASSLAGTGIDTQYF.